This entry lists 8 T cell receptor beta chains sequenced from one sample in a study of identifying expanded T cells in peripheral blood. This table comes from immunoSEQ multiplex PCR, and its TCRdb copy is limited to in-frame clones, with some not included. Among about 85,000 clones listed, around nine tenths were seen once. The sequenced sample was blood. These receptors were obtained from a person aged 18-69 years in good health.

CDR3 amino acids: CASSLVWTSGSLSYEQYF. The CDR3 DNA is TGTGCCAGCAGCTTAGTCTGGACTAGCGGGAGCCTATCCTACGAGCAGTACTTC. The rearrangement links TRBV7-9 to TRBJ2-7, with 13 bases fitting TRBD2. The V and J ends lost 1 base and 1 base, in that order; junction bases with no gene match: 7. The CDR3 loop spans 18 amino acids. CDR1 and CDR2 from the germline V gene are SEHNR and FQNEAQ (reference sequence).

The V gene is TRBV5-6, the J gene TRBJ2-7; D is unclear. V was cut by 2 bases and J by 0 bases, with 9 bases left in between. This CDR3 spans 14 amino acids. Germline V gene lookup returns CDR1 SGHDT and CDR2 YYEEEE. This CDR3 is CASSLLAVSYEQYF. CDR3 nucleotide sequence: TGTGCCAGCAGCTTACTCGCGGTCTCCTACGAGCAGTACTTC.

The DNA of the CDR3 is TGTGCCAGCAGCTTCCCGACAGGGATTCGCTCTGGGGCCAACGTCCTGACTTTC. Translating gives CASSFPTGIRSGANVLTF. The rearrangement links TRBV5-6 to TRBJ2-6; 7 bases line up with TRBD1. V shed 2 bases, J shed 0 bases, and the junction held 8 bases outside the gene matches. Looked up from germline, CDR1 is SGHDT and CDR2 is YYEEEE. The CDR3 sequence is 18 residues long.

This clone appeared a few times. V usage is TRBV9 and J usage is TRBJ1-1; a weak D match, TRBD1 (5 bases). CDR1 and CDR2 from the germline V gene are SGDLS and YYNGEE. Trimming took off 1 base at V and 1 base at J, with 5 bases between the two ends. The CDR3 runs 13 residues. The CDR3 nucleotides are TGTGCCAGCAGCGTAACAGGGAACACTGAAGCTTTCTTT. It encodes CASSVTGNTEAFF.

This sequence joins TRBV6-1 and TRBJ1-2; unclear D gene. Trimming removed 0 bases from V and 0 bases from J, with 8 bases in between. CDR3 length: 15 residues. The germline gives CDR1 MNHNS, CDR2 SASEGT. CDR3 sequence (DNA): TGTGCCAGCAGTGAAGCATTACGGGCTAACTATGGCTACACCTTC. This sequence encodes CASSEALRANYGYTF.

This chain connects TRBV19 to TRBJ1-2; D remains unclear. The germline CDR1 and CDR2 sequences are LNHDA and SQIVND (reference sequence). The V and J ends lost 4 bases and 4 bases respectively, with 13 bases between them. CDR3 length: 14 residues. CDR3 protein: CASSRVLQSYGYTF. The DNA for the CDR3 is TGTGCCAGTAGTAGGGTTTTACAGTCCTATGGCTACACCTTC.

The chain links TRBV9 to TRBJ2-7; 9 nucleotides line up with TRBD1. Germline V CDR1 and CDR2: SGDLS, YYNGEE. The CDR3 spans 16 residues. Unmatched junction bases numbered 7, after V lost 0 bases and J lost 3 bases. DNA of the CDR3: TGTGCCAGCAGCGTAGGTGCGGGGACAGGGAGCTACGAGCAGTACTTC. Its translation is CASSVGAGTGSYEQYF.

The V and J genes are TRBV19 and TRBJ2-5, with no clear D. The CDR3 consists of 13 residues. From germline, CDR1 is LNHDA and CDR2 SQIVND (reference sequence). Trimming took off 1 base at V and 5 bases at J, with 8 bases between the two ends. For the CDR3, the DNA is TGTGCCAGTAGTATAGGGAACGGGGAGACCCAGTACTTC. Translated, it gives CASSIGNGETQYF.